A selection of T cell receptor beta chains follows, all from one sample in a study of early T cells in non-severe SARS-CoV-2 infection. TCRdb re-derived calls from the 5' RACE reads in MiXCR, one entry per CDR3 protein. The sample records tens of thousands of distinct CDR3 sequences, roughly 13% being singletons. The source material was whole blood. The receptors shown here come from an adult who was a healthcare worker with PCR-confirmed SARS-CoV-2 infection or an uninfected control (not recorded which). The CDR3 runs from the conserved cysteine through the conserved F or W. D genes are given only for firm matches. Only part of the rows carry a size: once, few, many, or a class if the clone is expanded.

>16|TRBV7-6|-|TRBJ2-7|many
CASSPHRLRSAYEQYF
TGTGCCAGCAGCCCTCATCGACTCAGATCCGCCTACGAGCAGTACTTC
>15|TRBV28|-|TRBJ1-5|-
CASSLYPQGNQPQHF
TGTGCCAGCAGTTTATATCCCCAGGGCAATCAGCCCCAGCATTTT
>18|TRBV7-8|TRBD1|TRBJ1-6|many
CASSLALQGSSYNSPLHF
TGTGCCAGCAGCTTAGCCCTACAGGGGAGCTCCTATAATTCACCCCTCCACTTT
>14|TRBV28|TRBD1|TRBJ2-7|many
CASMSRGTSYEQYF
TGTGCCAGCATGAGCAGGGGGACCTCCTACGAGCAGTACTTC
>14|TRBV20-1|-|TRBJ2-2|-
CSAPFRQTTGELFF
TGCAGTGCCCCGTTCCGACAGACCACCGGGGAGCTGTTTTTT
>16|TRBV5-4|-|TRBJ1-1|-
CASSLEIGQINTEAFF
TGTGCCAGCAGCTTGGAGATTGGACAGATAAACACTGAAGCTTTCTTT
>15|TRBV3-1|-|TRBJ1-6|many
CASSQDWAGNSPLHF
TGTGCCAGCAGCCAAGATTGGGCAGGGAATTCACCCCTCCACTTT
>14|TRBV19|-|TRBJ1-5|many
CASRPPAGNQPQHF
TGTGCCAGTAGGCCCCCGGCGGGTAATCAGCCCCAGCATTTT
>15|TRBV6-2/TRBV6-3|TRBD1|TRBJ2-1|-
CASSFAYDRGNEQFF
TGTGCCAGCAGCTTCGCGTACGACAGGGGCAATGAGCAGTTCTTC
>18|TRBV7-9|-|TRBJ2-2|many
CASSLSVTGARATGELFF
TGTGCCAGCAGCTTATCTGTGACGGGGGCTAGAGCCACCGGGGAGCTGTTTTTT
>13|TRBV19|-|TRBJ2-5|once
CASSPDRQQAQYF
TGTGCCAGTAGTCCGGACAGACAGCAGGCCCAGTACTTC
>15|TRBV9|TRBD1|TRBJ2-2|few
CASSLGTVNTGELFF
TGTGCCAGCAGCCTAGGGACAGTAAACACCGGGGAGCTGTTTTTT
>14|TRBV27|-|TRBJ1-2|few
CASSLARGNYGYTF
TGTGCCAGCAGTTTGGCCAGGGGCAACTATGGCTACACCTTC
>13|TRBV7-2|-|TRBJ2-7|-
CASSLSQSYEQYF
TGTGCCAGCAGCTTAAGCCAGTCCTACGAGCAGTACTTC
>14|TRBV10-3|-|TRBJ2-7|few
CAISDSPTSTEQYF
TGTGCCATCAGTGACAGCCCGACCTCTACCGAGCAGTACTTC
>14|TRBV6-2/TRBV6-3|-|TRBJ2-3|few
CASSYRKRTDTQYF
TGTGCCAGCAGTTACAGGAAGAGGACAGATACGCAGTATTTT
>13|TRBV6-2/TRBV6-3|-|TRBJ2-2|many
CASSPTDTGELFF
TGTGCCAGCAGTCCCACGGACACCGGGGAGCTGTTTTTT
>15|TRBV19|-|TRBJ2-3|many
CASSLQVGGTDTQYF
TGTGCCAGTAGTCTACAGGTGGGGGGCACAGATACGCAGTATTTT
>15|TRBV10-2|TRBD1|TRBJ2-5|many
CASTRVTGAQETQYF
TGCGCCAGCACGCGTGTGACAGGGGCCCAAGAGACCCAGTACTTC
>15|TRBV11-2|TRBD1|TRBJ1-4|few
CASSSGTGPNEKLFF
TGTGCCAGCAGCTCAGGGACAGGACCTAATGAAAAACTGTTTTTT
>16|TRBV7-2|-|TRBJ1-2|-
CASSLGAVIANYGYTF
TGTGCCAGCAGCTTAGGGGCAGTGATAGCTAACTATGGCTACACCTTC
>15|TRBV28|-|TRBJ1-6|few
CASKNLGRNNSPLHF
TGTGCCAGCAAGAACTTGGGACGGAATAATTCACCCCTCCACTTT
>15|TRBV18|-|TRBJ2-7|many
CASSPDATNRPQQYF
TGTGCCAGCTCACCCGATGCTACCAACAGACCCCAGCAGTACTTC
>16|TRBV6-1|TRBD1|TRBJ1-1|-
CASSFRDRGGYTEAFF
TGTGCCAGCAGTTTTCGGGACAGGGGAGGTTACACTGAAGCTTTCTTT
>14|TRBV30|TRBD1|TRBJ1-2|-
CAWSGHRGGSGYTF
TGTGCCTGGAGTGGCCACAGGGGAGGGAGCGGCTACACCTTC
>14|TRBV6-6|-|TRBJ2-5|-
CASSYPAAQETQYF
TGTGCCAGCAGTTACCCAGCGGCCCAAGAGACCCAGTACTTC
>14|TRBV30|TRBD2|TRBJ2-1|many
CAWNAGGPGNEQFF
TGTGCCTGGAACGCGGGAGGGCCGGGCAATGAGCAGTTCTTC
>16|TRBV9|TRBD2|TRBJ2-3|-
CASSVRSGRDVDTQYF
TGTGCCAGCAGCGTTCGTAGCGGGAGGGATGTAGATACGCAGTATTTT
>12|TRBV24-1|-|TRBJ2-2|-
CATSDLGGELFF
TGTGCCACCAGTGATCTGGGAGGGGAGCTGTTTTTT
>17|TRBV6-2/TRBV6-3|-|TRBJ2-4|many
CASSHKRLTQAKNIQYF
TGTGCCAGCAGTCACAAGCGGCTTACACAAGCCAAAAACATTCAGTACTTC
>13|TRBV11-2|-|TRBJ2-7|few
CASSFISSYEQYF
TGTGCCAGCAGCTTCATTAGCAGCTACGAGCAGTACTTC
>14|TRBV20-1|TRBD1|TRBJ2-1|many
CGSAGTGIYNEQFF
TGCGGAAGTGCTGGGACAGGAATCTACAATGAGCAGTTCTTC
>13|TRBV4-3|-|TRBJ2-3|-
CASSSSVGDTQYF
TGCGCCAGCAGCTCCTCCGTAGGAGATACGCAGTATTTT
>13|TRBV10-3|-|TRBJ1-1|-
CAISERGPTEAFF
TGTGCCATCAGTGAGCGGGGTCCCACTGAAGCTTTCTTT
>13|TRBV6-1|-|TRBJ1-5|-
CASGGASNQPQHF
TGTGCCAGCGGGGGAGCTAGCAATCAGCCCCAGCATTTT
>17|TRBV21-1|-|TRBJ1-6|-
CASSMLERTEVHSPLHF
TGTGCCAGCAGCATGCTAGAGAGGACAGAAGTACATTCACCCCTCCACTTT
>14|TRBV9|TRBD2|TRBJ2-2|-
CASSVGGSNGELFF
TGTGCCAGCAGCGTAGGCGGGAGCAACGGGGAGCTGTTTTTT
>13|TRBV15|-|TRBJ2-4|few
CATSRDGLGWQYF
TGTGCCACCAGCAGAGATGGGCTCGGATGGCAGTACTTC
>16|TRBV5-6|-|TRBJ1-2|many
CASSSGRDLALYGYTF
TGTGCCAGCAGCTCCGGCCGGGACTTGGCGTTGTATGGCTACACCTTC
>16|TRBV20-1|-|TRBJ2-3|-
CSARDLMGVSTDTQYF
TGCAGTGCTAGAGATCTAATGGGAGTAAGCACAGATACGCAGTATTTT
>14|TRBV12-3/TRBV12-4|-|TRBJ2-6|few
CASSYAGGANVLTF
TGTGCCAGCAGCTACGCGGGAGGGGCCAACGTCCTGACTTTC
>16|TRBV20-1|-|TRBJ2-3|-
CSATLIEQLSTDTQYF
TGCAGTGCTACCCTTATAGAGCAGTTAAGCACAGATACGCAGTATTTT
>13|TRBV18|-|TRBJ1-1|-
CASSPRTDAQAFF
TGTGCCAGCTCACCCCGGACAGACGCGCAAGCTTTCTTT
>14|TRBV19|-|TRBJ1-5|few
CASSIRSPNQPQHF
TGTGCCAGTAGTATTCGCAGCCCCAATCAGCCCCAGCATTTT
>11|TRBV20-1|-|TRBJ2-2|many
CAGTNTGELFF
TGCGCGGGAACGAACACCGGGGAGCTGTTTTTT
>13|TRBV30|-|TRBJ2-5|few
CAGRGLFQETQYF
TGTGCCGGGCGGGGGCTATTCCAAGAGACCCAGTACTTC
>14|TRBV7-9|-|TRBJ1-5|-
CASSRASSNQPQHF
TGTGCCAGCAGCCGTGCTTCTAGCAATCAGCCCCAGCATTTT
>15|TRBV11-2|TRBD1|TRBJ2-1|-
CASRTPGQGYNEQFF
TGTGCCAGCAGGACTCCGGGACAGGGGTACAATGAGCAGTTCTTC
>13|TRBV7-2|-|TRBJ1-2|-
CASSFAHGDGYTF
TGTGCCAGCAGCTTTGCCCATGGGGATGGCTACACCTTC
>16|TRBV7-9|-|TRBJ1-6|-
CASSLDGFSYNSPLHF
TGTGCCAGCAGCTTAGATGGCTTCTCCTATAATTCACCCCTCCATTTT
>13|TRBV29-1|-|TRBJ1-1|many
CSVGLTFNTEAFF
TGCAGCGTTGGACTGACTTTCAACACTGAAGCTTTCTTT
>14|TRBV28|TRBD1|TRBJ2-5|many
CASRRTGGQETQYF
TGTGCCAGCAGGCGGACAGGGGGCCAGGAGACCCAGTACTTC